Below, one TCR beta chain is given with its context. Regions amplified from RNA transcripts were the TCR beta CDR3 regions. HTBI primers were the set used in a first-round RT-PCR of the TCR CDR3. TCRdb redid the calling of the multiplex PCR reads with MiXCR, one entry per CDR3 protein. The table records 600,000 to 850,000 distinct CDR3 sequences, under 20% of them present only once. Per germline, CDR1 MGHDK and CDR2 SYGVNS. V was clipped by 3 bases and J by 1 base, with 13 bases between them. The CDR3 has 17 residues. The data were taken from a study of T cells in Graves' hyperthyroidism and ophthalmopathy. Reasons for excluding patients were uncontrolled infection, other autoimmune disease, pregnancy or lactation.

The source material was blood. The clonotype originates from a woman aged 45-65 years with Graves' hyperthyroidism that later progressed to Graves' ophthalmopathy. The rearrangement links TRBV25-1 to TRBJ2-6, with a weak D call TRBD1 (7 bases). The DNA of the CDR3 is TGTGCCAGCAGTGAGGTGACAGGGAGGTCTGGGGCCAACGTCCTGACTTTC. Translated, it gives CASSEVTGRSGANVLTF.